These 27 T cell receptor beta chains came from one sample sequenced in a study of blood T cell repertoires in COVID-19. Assay used: immunoSEQ multiplex PCR; TCRdb lists only in-frame clones, some missing. This table has about 140,000 clones, 84% appearing once. Sequencing input: PBMCs or T cells enriched from blood (not recorded which). The receptors come from a woman aged 50 to 60 with acute COVID-19.

J is TRBJ2-7 and V is TRBV6-5, with D possibly TRBD1 on 6 matching bases. Germline CDR1 is MNHEY and CDR2 is SVGAGI. CDR3 length: 12 residues. V was shortened by 7 bases and J by 9 bases, with 16 bases between the two germline ends. CDR3 loop: CASTTGTSGQYF. The CDR3 coding sequence is TGTGCCAGCACCACCGGGACATCGGGGCAGTACTTC.

This chain uses TRBV18 with TRBJ2-2, with D perhaps TRBD1 (5 bases). V gave up 3 bases and J gave up 0 bases, with 17 bases separating them. CDR3 length equals 18 residues. Germline V gene data show CDR1 as KGHSH and CDR2 as LQKENI. This CDR3 reads CASSPQVGQGPNTGELFF. The CDR3 nucleotides are TGTGCCAGCTCACCGCAAGTCGGGCAGGGCCCGAACACCGGGGAGCTGTTTTTT. Filled out from reference TRBV18 and TRBJ2-2, the complete variable domain reads NAGVMQNPRHLVRRRGQEARLRCSPMKGHSHVYWYRQLPEEGLKFMVYLQKENIIDESGMPKERFSAEFPKEGPSILRIQQVVRGDSAAYFCASSPQVGQGPNTGELFFGEGSRLTVL.

This chain uses TRBV2 with TRBJ1-2; D ambiguous. The CDR3 is 11 residues long. The germline gives CDR1 SNHLY, CDR2 FYNNEI. Trimming took 8 bases from V and 5 from J, leaving 9 bases between them. The CDR3 DNA sequence: TGTGCCAGCTCCACGGAGTATGGCTACACCTTC. Translation: CASSTEYGYTF.

The chain is built from TRBV19 and TRBJ2-1; TRBD2 might be the D (6 bases). Trimming cost V 6 bases and J 2 bases, with 23 bases left between them. Per the germline V gene, CDR1 is LNHDA and CDR2 is SQIVND (reference sequence). This CDR3 contains 18 residues. The CDR3 nucleotides read TGTGCCAGTAGCGAGGGCGCCGCGAAGGGGAGGCCCTACAATGAGCAGTTCTTC. It encodes CASSEGAAKGRPYNEQFF.

The V and J genes are TRBV2 and TRBJ1-3, with D unresolved. This CDR3 is built from 14 residues. Germline assignment: CDR1 SNHLY and CDR2 FYNNEI. V lost 7 bases and J lost 4, with 14 bases in between. CDR3 nucleotides: TGTGCCAGCACTCTGACGGCGACAGGAAACACCATATATTTT. Protein sequence: CASTLTATGNTIYF.

The J gene is TRBJ2-3, the V gene TRBV29-1, with 9 bases identical to TRBD1. V trimming: 2 bases; J trimming: 4 bases; junction bases outside the gene matches: 10. CDR3 size: 16 residues. Germline CDR1 and CDR2: SQVTM and ANQGSEA. The CDR3 DNA reads TGCAGCGTTGAAACTCTGGGACAGGGTAATGCAGATACGCAGTATTTT. Its translation is CSVETLGQGNADTQYF.

The chain recombines TRBV7-9 with TRBJ2-1; 11 bases are shared with TRBD2. The germline CDR1 and CDR2 sequences are SEHNR and FQNEAQ (reference sequence). The CDR3 covers 17 residues. Unmatched junction bases numbered 14, after V lost 5 bases and J lost 8 bases. The CDR3 protein is CASSRTPIAGGHYEQFF. The CDR3 DNA sequence: TGTGCCAGCAGCCGGACCCCCATAGCGGGAGGGCACTATGAGCAGTTCTTC.

The genes are TRBV5-6 and TRBJ2-5, with 7 bases fitting TRBD1. Germline V gene lookup returns CDR1 SGHDT and CDR2 YYEEEE. There are 11 residues in the CDR3. With 1 base clipped from V and 10 bases from J, the junction kept 1 base outside the gene matches. CDR3 sequence reads: CASSLQGDQYF. CDR3 coding DNA: TGTGCCAGCAGCTTGCAGGGGGACCAGTACTTC.

The chain carries TRBV24-1 and TRBJ2-2, with TRBD2 matching 14 bases. The CDR3 spans 20 residues. From germline, CDR1 is KGHDR and CDR2 SFDVKD. The trim removed 4 bases at V and 3 bases at J, leaving 12 bases unmatched. The CDR3 coding sequence is TGTGCCACCAGTGAGACAGCCGGGACTAGCGGGAGAGGGGACACCGGGGAGCTGTTTTTT. Its protein is CATSETAGTSGRGDTGELFF.

CDR3 in amino acids: CASSPQNRVAHQYEQYF. The CDR3 DNA is TGTGCCAGCTCACCACAAAACAGGGTAGCGCACCAATACGAGCAGTACTTC. V usage is TRBV18 and J usage is TRBJ2-7; D might be TRBD1 (6 bases). V was cut by 1 base and J by 4 bases, with 20 bases left in between. The V gene's germline CDR1 is KGHSH and CDR2 LQKENI. The CDR3 is 17 residues long.

The gene calls are TRBV19 and TRBJ1-2, with TRBD1 matching 8 bases. The germline V gene encodes CDR1 LNHDA and CDR2 SQIVND (reference sequence). The CDR3 extends over 14 amino acids. V gave up 4 bases and J gave up 4 bases; unmatched junction bases: 5. CDR3 sequence reads: CASSKGQAAYGYTF. The CDR3 DNA follows: TGTGCCAGTAGTAAGGGACAGGCCGCCTATGGCTACACCTTC.

This clone was seen just once. Other DNA variants within this sample encode the same CDR3. This chain connects TRBV5-1 to TRBJ2-5, with 14 bases aligning to TRBD2. Germline-derived CDR1 and CDR2 are SGHRS and YFSETQ. The CDR3 is 16 amino acids. With 4 bases clipped from V and 4 bases from J, the junction kept 6 bases outside the gene matches. This CDR3 is CASSRGLAGEVETQYF. CDR3 DNA: TGCGCCAGCAGCAGGGGACTAGCGGGAGAGGTAGAGACCCAGTACTTC.

V is TRBV19 and J is TRBJ1-5; D gene uncertain. The V gene's germline CDR1 is LNHDA and CDR2 SQIVND (reference sequence). Trimming stripped 7 bases from V and 2 bases from J, with 12 bases between. The CDR3 totals 14 residues. CDR3 in amino acids: CASTLPYGNQPQHF. CDR3 nucleotide sequence: TGTGCCAGTACTCTACCCTACGGCAATCAGCCCCAGCATTTT. Variable domain in full (rest from reference TRBV19 and TRBJ1-5): DGGITQSPKYLFRKEGQNVTLSCEQNLNHDAMYWYRQDPGQGLRLIYYSQIVNDFQKGDIAEGYSVSREKKESFPLTVTSAQKNPTAFYLCASTLPYGNQPQHFGDGTRLSIL.

This clone has only a few counts. The chain joins TRBV20-1 to TRBJ2-7; 8 bases line up with TRBD2. The V gene end was trimmed by 3 bases and the J gene end by 2 bases; junction bases not matched to a gene: 15. The CDR3 length is 17 residues. Looked up from germline, CDR1 is DFQATT and CDR2 is SNEGSKA (reference sequence). For the CDR3, the DNA is TGCAGTGCTAGTCCCTCACTCTGGAGCGGGAGTACCTACGAGCAGTACTTC. Translated: CSASPSLWSGSTYEQYF.

This clone was picked up a small number of times. The gene calls are TRBV7-3 and TRBJ2-2; D unclear. The germline gives CDR1 SGHTA, CDR2 FQGTGA. The CDR3 is 16 amino acids. V was pared by 2 bases and J by 0 bases, with 10 bases between. The CDR3 sequence is CASSLFALTNTGELFF. CDR3 DNA: TGTGCCAGCAGCTTATTTGCACTCACGAACACCGGGGAGCTGTTTTTT.

The chain employs TRBV15 and TRBJ1-5; tentative D call: TRBD1 (5 bases). V lost 1 base, J lost 5 bases, and 12 bases lay in between. The germline gives CDR1 LNHNV, CDR2 YYDKDF (reference sequence). The CDR3 has 15 amino acids. This CDR3 is CATSRVGGGDQPQHF. In DNA, the CDR3 is TGTGCCACCAGCAGAGTCGGCGGGGGGGATCAGCCCCAGCATTTT.

This clone was seen only once. V usage is TRBV29-1 and J usage is TRBJ2-3, with 7 bases matching TRBD1. The CDR3 has 16 residues. The germline V gene has CDR1 SQVTM and CDR2 ANQGSEA. After removal of 4 bases from V and 2 bases from J, the junction contained 12 bases not matched to a gene. CDR3 in amino acids: CSVGGVRQGVTDTQYF. The CDR3 nucleotides are TGCAGCGTTGGTGGGGTCCGACAGGGTGTCACAGATACGCAGTATTTT.

The chain has TRBV21-1 and TRBJ2-6; TRBD2, the table's D call, was not compared with the DNA. TRBV21-1 is annotated as a pseudogene. This CDR3 comprises 17 residues. Here the CDR3 DNA reads TGTGCCAGCGCCGGACTAGCGGGACCATCTGGGGCCAACGTCCTGACTTTC. This codes for CASAGLAGPSGANVLTF.

The gene calls are TRBV6-5 and TRBJ2-3, with D possibly being TRBD1 (5 bases). Between the trimmed V and J ends, which lost 10 bases and 0 bases, there was a span of 17 bases. Germline CDR1 and CDR2: MNHEY and SVGAGI. This CDR3 spans 15 amino acids. CDR3 DNA: TGTGCCAACACCCCAATCGACAGTAGCACAGATACGCAGTATTTT. Translating it yields CANTPIDSSTDTQYF.

The chain has TRBV7-9 and TRBJ2-4; 9 nucleotides align to TRBD1. J lost 0 bases, V lost 3 bases, and 3 bases had no gene match. From germline, CDR1 is SEHNR and CDR2 FQNEAQ (reference sequence). The length of the CDR3 is 16 residues. The CDR3 loop is CASSLGTGLAKNIQYF. The DNA for the CDR3 is TGTGCCAGCAGCTTGGGGACAGGGTTAGCCAAAAACATTCAGTACTTC.

This chain links TRBV5-1 with TRBJ1-1; 9 positions match TRBD1. The germline V gene has CDR1 SGHRS and CDR2 YFSETQ. After removal of 4 bases from V and 0 bases from J, the junction contained 4 bases not matched to a gene. The CDR3 is 15 amino acids. Here the CDR3 reads CASSPRQGVNTEAFF. The DNA of the CDR3 is TGCGCCAGCAGCCCCCGACAGGGGGTGAACACTGAAGCTTTCTTT. Full variable domain (remainder filled in from reference TRBV5-1 and TRBJ1-1): KAGVTQTPRYLIKTRGQQVTLSCSPISGHRSVSWYQQTPGQGLQFLFEYFSETQRNKGNFPGRFSGRQFSNSRSEMNVSTLELGDSALYLCASSPRQGVNTEAFFGQGTRLTVV.

CDR3: CASSQGTSVTDTQYF. CDR3 bases: TGCGCCAGCAGCCAGGGGACTAGCGTCACAGATACGCAGTATTTT. The chain is built from TRBV5-1 and TRBJ2-3; TRBD2 matches 10 bases. V gave up 4 bases and J gave up 2 bases; unmatched junction bases: 4. Germline values: CDR1 SGHRS, CDR2 YFSETQ. This CDR3 spans 15 amino acids.

This chain links TRBV7-8 with TRBJ1-1; D is possibly TRBD1 (6 bases). CDR3 length equals 15 residues. The V gene's germline CDR1 is SGHVS and CDR2 FQNEAQ. Trimming shortened V by 1 base and J by 0 bases, and 9 bases separated the two germline ends. DNA of the CDR3: TGTGCCAGCAGCTTAGATCAGGGGCTGAACACTGAAGCTTTCTTT. Amino acids: CASSLDQGLNTEAFF.

V and J are TRBV6-2 or TRBV6-3 and TRBJ1-2; 7 nucleotides align to TRBD1. CDR1 is MNHEY, CDR2 SVGEGT, per germline. V was clipped by 6 bases and J by 3 bases; unmatched bases: 7. The CDR3 contains 14 residues. As DNA, the CDR3 is TGTGCCAGCAGCCCCAGGGGGAACTACTATGGCTACACCTTC. Translation: CASSPRGNYYGYTF.

This clone came up a few times. J is TRBJ2-2 and V is TRBV11-1, with TRBD2 matching over 8 bases. There are 16 residues in the CDR3. V gave up 1 base and J gave up 1 base; unmatched junction bases: 2. Looked up from germline, CDR1 is SGHAT and CDR2 is FQDESV (reference sequence). The CDR3 region is CASSLDSGENTGELFF. CDR3 coding DNA: TGTGCCAGCAGCTTAGATAGCGGGGAGAACACCGGGGAGCTGTTTTTT.

The chain employs TRBV6-1 and TRBJ2-1; D uncertain. Looked up from germline, CDR1 is MNHNS and CDR2 is SASEGT. CDR3 length: 16 residues. Trimming left V 4 bases short and J 0 bases short, with 13 bases between. The CDR3 sequence: CASSGSYPSSYNEQFF. The CDR3, as DNA: TGTGCCAGCAGTGGGTCCTATCCGAGCTCCTACAATGAGCAGTTCTTC.

This clone showed up many times. CDR3 sequence: CASSVQGPSYEQYF. The DNA of the CDR3 is TGTGCCAGCAGCGTTCAGGGCCCCTCCTACGAGCAGTACTTC. The chain combines TRBV11-2 with TRBJ2-7; weak D call: TRBD1 (5 bases). This CDR3 spans 14 amino acids. Germline assignment: CDR1 SGHAT and CDR2 FQNNGV. Trimming left V 5 bases short and J 0 bases short, with 11 bases between.